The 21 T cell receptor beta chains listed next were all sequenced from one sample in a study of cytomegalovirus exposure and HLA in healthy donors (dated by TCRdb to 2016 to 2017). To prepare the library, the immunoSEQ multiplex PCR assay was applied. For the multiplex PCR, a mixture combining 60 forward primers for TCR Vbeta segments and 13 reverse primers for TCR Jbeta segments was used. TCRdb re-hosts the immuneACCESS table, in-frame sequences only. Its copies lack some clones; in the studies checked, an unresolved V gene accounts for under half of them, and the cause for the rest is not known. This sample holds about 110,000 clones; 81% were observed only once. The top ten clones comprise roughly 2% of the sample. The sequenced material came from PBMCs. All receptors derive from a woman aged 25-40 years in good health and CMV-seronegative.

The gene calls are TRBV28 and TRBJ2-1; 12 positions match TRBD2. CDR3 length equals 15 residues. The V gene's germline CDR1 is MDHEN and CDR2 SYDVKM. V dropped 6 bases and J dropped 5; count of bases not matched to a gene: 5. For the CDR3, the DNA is TGTGCCAGCAGCCGGGGACTAGCGGGCGACAATGAGCAGTTCTTC. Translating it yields CASSRGLAGDNEQFF.

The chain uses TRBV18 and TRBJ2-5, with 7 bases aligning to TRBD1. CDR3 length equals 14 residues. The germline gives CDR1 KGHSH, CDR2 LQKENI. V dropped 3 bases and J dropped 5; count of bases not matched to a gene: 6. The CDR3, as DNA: TGTGCCAGCTCACCCCAATTACAGGGGGAGACCCAGTACTTC. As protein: CASSPQLQGETQYF.

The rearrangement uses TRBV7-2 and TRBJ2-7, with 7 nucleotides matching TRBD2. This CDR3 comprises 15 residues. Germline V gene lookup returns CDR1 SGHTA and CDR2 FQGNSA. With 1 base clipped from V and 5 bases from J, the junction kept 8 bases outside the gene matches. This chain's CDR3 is CASSLERTGGHEQYF. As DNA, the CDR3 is TGTGCCAGCAGCTTAGAACGGACGGGAGGCCACGAGCAGTACTTC.

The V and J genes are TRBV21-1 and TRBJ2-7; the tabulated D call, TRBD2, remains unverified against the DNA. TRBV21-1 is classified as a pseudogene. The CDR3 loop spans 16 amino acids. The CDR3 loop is CASSKAPPYTAYEQYF. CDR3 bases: TGTGCCAGCAGCAAAGCGCCCCCATATACGGCCTACGAGCAGTACTTC.

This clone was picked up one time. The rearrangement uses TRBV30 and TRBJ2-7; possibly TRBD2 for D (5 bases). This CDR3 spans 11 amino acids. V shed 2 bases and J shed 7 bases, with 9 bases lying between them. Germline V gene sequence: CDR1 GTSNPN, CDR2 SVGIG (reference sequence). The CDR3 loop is CAWSWTGEQYF. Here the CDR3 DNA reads TGTGCCTGGAGTTGGACGGGGGAGCAGTACTTC.

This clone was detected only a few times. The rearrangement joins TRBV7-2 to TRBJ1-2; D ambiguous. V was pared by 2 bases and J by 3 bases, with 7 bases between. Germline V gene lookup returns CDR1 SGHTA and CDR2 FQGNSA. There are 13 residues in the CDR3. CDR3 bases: TGTGCCAGCAGCTTACAACAGCACTATGGCTACACCTTC. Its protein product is CASSLQQHYGYTF.

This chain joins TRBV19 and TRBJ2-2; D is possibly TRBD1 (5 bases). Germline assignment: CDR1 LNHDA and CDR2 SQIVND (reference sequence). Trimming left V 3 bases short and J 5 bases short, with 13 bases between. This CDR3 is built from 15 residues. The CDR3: CASSMRQRITGELFF. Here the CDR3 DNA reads TGTGCCAGTAGTATGCGACAGCGCATTACCGGGGAGCTGTTTTTT.

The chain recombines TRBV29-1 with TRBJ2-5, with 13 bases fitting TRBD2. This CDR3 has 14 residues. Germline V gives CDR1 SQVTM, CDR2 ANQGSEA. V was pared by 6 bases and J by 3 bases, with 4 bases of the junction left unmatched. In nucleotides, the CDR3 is TGCAGCGTAGGGGGGACTAGCGGGAAAGAGACCCAGTACTTC. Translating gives CSVGGTSGKETQYF. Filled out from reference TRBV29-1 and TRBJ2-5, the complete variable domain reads SAVISQKPSRDICQRGTSLTIQCQVDSQVTMMFWYRQQPGQSLTLIATANQGSEATYESGFVIDKFPISRPNLTFSTLTVSNMSPEDSSIYLCSVGGTSGKETQYFGPGTRLLVL.

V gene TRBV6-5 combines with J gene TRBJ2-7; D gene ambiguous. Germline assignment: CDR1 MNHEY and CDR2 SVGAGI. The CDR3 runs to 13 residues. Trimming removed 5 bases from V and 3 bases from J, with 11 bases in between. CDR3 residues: CASSIQGGYEQYF. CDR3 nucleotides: TGTGCCAGCAGTATACAAGGCGGCTACGAGCAGTACTTC.

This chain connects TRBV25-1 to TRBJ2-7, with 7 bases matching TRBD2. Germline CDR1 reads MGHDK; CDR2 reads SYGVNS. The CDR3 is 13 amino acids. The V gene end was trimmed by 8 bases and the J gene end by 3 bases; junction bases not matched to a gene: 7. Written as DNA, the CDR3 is TGTGCCAGCCGTAAACCGGGAGGCTACGAGCAGTACTTC. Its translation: CASRKPGGYEQYF.

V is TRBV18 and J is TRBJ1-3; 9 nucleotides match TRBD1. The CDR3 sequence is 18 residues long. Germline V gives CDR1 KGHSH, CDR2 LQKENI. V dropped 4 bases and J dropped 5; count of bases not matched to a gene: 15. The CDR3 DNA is TGTGCCAGCTCACAAACACGGGACAGGGAATGGCGCAGAAACACCATATATTTT. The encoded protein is CASSQTRDREWRRNTIYF.

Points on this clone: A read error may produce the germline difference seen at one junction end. Here the CDR3 reads CSSSFWRQGGIRAKNIQYF. The CDR3 DNA is TGTTCCAGCAGCTTTTGGAGGCAGGGAGGTATTCGGGCCAAAAACATTCAGTACTTC. V and J are TRBV7-9 and TRBJ2-4, with D possibly matching TRBD2 (6 bases). The CDR3 spans 19 residues. The germline V gene has CDR1 SEHNR and CDR2 FQNEAQ (reference sequence). The full variable domain, in which reference TRBV7-9 and TRBJ2-4 provide the parts outside the CDR3, is DTGVSQNPRHKITKRGQNVTFRCDPISEHNRLYWYRQTLGQGPEFLTYFQNEAQLEKSRLLSDRFSAERPKGSFSTLEIQRTEQGDSAMYLCSSSFWRQGGIRAKNIQYFGAGTRLSVL.

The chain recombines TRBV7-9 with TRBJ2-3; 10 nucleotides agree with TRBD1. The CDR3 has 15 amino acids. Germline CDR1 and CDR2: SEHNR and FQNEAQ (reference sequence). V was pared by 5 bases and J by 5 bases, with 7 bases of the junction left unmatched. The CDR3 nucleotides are TGTGCCAGCAGCCCAGGACAGGGGGTTTTAGATACGCAGTATTTT. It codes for CASSPGQGVLDTQYF.

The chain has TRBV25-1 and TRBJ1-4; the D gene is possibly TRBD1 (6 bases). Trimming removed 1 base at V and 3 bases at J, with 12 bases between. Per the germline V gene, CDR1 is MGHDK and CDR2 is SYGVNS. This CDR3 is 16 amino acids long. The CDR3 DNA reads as TGTGCCAGCAGTGAATTTTTAGCAGGGGCTAATGAAAAACTGTTTTTT. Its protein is CASSEFLAGANEKLFF.

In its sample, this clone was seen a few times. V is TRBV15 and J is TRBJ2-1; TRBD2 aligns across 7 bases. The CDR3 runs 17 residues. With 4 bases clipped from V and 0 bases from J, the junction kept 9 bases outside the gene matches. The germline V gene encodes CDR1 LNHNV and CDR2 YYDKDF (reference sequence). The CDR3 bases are TGTGCCACCAGCATAGGAGGGCTAGCGGACTCCTACAATGAGCAGTTCTTC. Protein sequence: CATSIGGLADSYNEQFF.

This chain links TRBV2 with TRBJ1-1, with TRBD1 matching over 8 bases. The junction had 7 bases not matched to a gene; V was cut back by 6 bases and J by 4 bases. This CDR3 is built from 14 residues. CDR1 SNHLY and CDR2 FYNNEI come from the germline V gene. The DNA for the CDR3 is TGTGCCAGCAGATCAGGGGGCCAGCCCACTGAAGCTTTCTTT. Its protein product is CASRSGGQPTEAFF.

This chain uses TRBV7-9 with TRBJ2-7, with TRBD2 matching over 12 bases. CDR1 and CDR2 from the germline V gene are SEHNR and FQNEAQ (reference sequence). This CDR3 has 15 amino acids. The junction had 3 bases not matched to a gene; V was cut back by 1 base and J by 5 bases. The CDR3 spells CASSLDLAGGHEQYF. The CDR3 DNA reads TGTGCCAGCAGCTTAGATCTAGCGGGAGGGCACGAGCAGTACTTC.

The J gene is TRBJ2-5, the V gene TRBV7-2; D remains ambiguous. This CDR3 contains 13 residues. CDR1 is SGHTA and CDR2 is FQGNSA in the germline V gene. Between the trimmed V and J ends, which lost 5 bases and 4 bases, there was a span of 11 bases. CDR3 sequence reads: CASSLLPLETQYF. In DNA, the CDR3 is TGTGCCAGCAGCCTCCTCCCTTTAGAGACCCAGTACTTC.

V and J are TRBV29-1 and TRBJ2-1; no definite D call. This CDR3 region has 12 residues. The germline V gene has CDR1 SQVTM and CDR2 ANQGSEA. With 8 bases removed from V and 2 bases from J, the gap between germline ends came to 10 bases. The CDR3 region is CSPPRAYNEQFF. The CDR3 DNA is TGCAGCCCCCCCCGGGCCTACAATGAGCAGTTCTTC.

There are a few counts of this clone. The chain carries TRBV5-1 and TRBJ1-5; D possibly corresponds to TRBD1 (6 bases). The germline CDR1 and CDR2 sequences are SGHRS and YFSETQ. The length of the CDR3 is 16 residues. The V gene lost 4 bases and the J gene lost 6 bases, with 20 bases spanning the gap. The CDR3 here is CASSPYPPTGSQPQHF. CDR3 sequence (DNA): TGCGCCAGCAGCCCCTACCCCCCCACAGGGTCTCAGCCCCAGCATTTT.

This CDR3 is CASSEEAGGPNEQFF. The CDR3 DNA sequence: TGTGCCAGCAGTGAAGAAGCGGGAGGGCCAAATGAGCAGTTCTTC. The chain employs TRBV2 and TRBJ2-1; the match to TRBD2 covers 10 bases. From germline, CDR1 is SNHLY and CDR2 FYNNEI. V was clipped by 1 base and J by 7 bases; unmatched bases: 4. The CDR3 runs to 15 residues.